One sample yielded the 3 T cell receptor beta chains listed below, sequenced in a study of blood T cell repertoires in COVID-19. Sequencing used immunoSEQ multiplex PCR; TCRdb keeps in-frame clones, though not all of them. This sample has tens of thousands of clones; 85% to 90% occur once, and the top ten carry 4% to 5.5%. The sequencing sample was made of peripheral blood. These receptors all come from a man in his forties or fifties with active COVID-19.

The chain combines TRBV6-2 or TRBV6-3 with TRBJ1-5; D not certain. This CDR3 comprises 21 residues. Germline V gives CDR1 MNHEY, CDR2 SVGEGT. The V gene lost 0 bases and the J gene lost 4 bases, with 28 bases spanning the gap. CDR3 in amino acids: CASSYSIFGLGSGTGNQPQHF. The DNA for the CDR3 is TGTGCCAGCAGTTACTCGATCTTTGGGCTCGGGTCGGGAACGGGGAATCAGCCCCAGCATTTT.

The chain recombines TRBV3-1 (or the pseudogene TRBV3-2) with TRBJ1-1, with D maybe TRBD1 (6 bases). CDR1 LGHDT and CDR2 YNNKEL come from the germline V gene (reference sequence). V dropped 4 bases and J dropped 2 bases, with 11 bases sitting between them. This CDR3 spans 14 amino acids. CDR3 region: CASSPKDSNTEAFF. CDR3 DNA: TGTGCCAGCAGCCCGAAGGACAGTAACACTGAAGCTTTCTTT.

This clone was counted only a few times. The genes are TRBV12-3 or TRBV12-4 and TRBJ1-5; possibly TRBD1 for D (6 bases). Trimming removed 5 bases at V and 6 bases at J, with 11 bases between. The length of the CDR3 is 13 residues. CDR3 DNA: TGTGCCAGCAGTCTGGGGGGGCGTCAGCCCCAGCATTTT. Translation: CASSLGGRQPQHF.